The sequence of this T cell receptor (beta chain) was determined in a study of blood T cells in healthy people across ages. Points from the study as a whole: Across the age range, TCR beta diversity per million T cells fell in a roughly linear way.

Concerning this clonotype itself: Its antigen is unknown.

Germline CDR1 LNHDA, CDR2 SQIVND (reference sequence). V lost 5 bases and J lost 10, with 14 bases in between. The CDR3 has 13 residues. The use of a sample-barcoded 5' primer and a J-beta primer mix characterized a second PCR of roughly 6 to 11 cycles. Each CDR3 protein gets one entry after TCRdb re-called the 5' RACE reads with MiXCR. The profile shows hundreds of thousands of distinct CDR3 sequences, roughly a quarter of them singletons. These same records also appear under a second study, on T cells of mothers and their children.

The V and J genes are TRBV19 and TRBJ1-4; D remains unclear. The sequence was obtained from a boy aged 2 to 9 in good health. Sequencing input: blood. The CDR3 bases are TGTGCCAGTAGTGGGCTACCCGGTGTAAAACTGTTTTTT. It is translated as CASSGLPGVKLFF.